This TCR beta chain is from a study of technical replicates of blood from a few donors. This clone was detected only a few times. Sequenced by immunoSEQ multiplex PCR; TCRdb stores in-frame clones only, minus some. The sample lists about 81,000 clones; 70% to 90% were seen once. Sequencing was carried out using PBMCs. This receptor was obtained from a human donor in good health. Some clones in this sample may be carry-over from other donors' samples.

This chain's CDR3 is CTSSPWGEVQETQYF. CDR3 in DNA: TGCACCAGCAGCCCTTGGGGGGAAGTCCAAGAGACCCAGTACTTC. This sequence joins TRBV1 and TRBJ2-5; the table calls TRBD2, which could not be checked here. TRBV1 is described as a pseudogene. CDR3 length equals 15 residues.